This T cell receptor beta chain was sequenced for a study of T cells in Graves' hyperthyroidism and ophthalmopathy. Regions amplified from RNA transcripts were the TCR beta CDR3 regions. RT-PCR in the first round (using the HTBI primer set) targeted the TCR CDR3. TCRdb itself ran the multiplex PCR reads through MiXCR, one entry per CDR3 protein. The sample lists around 800,000 distinct CDR3 sequences, around 39% occurring once. V dropped 6 bases and J dropped 1 base, with 15 bases sitting between them. The CDR3 extends over 15 amino acids. The V gene's germline CDR1 is SEHNR and CDR2 FQNEAQ (reference sequence).

The clonotype originates from a man aged 18 to 30 with Graves' hyperthyroidism. The material sequenced was blood. V is TRBV7-9 and J is TRBJ2-5; no definite D call. The chain's CDR3 is CASSSTAEIQETQYF. CDR3 DNA sequence: TGTGCCAGCAGTTCCACCGCGGAGATCCAAGAGACCCAGTACTTC.